This paragraph covers one T cell receptor beta chain sequence. This sample stems from a study of cytomegalovirus exposure and HLA in healthy donors. PCR primers comprised 60 Vbeta and 13 Jbeta primers. Only in-frame clones appear in the TCRdb table, and some are missing; sequencing was by immunoSEQ multiplex PCR. The data contain around 150,000 clones, around three quarters of them seen just once; the ten biggest clones take up approximately 4.3%. V shed 3 bases, J shed 4 bases, and the junction held 5 bases outside the gene matches. Germline CDR1 is SGDLS and CDR2 is YYNGEE. The CDR3 totals 14 residues.

The sequence was obtained from a man younger than 40 in good health. Sequenced material: PBMCs. The chain combines TRBV9 with TRBJ2-7, with 9 bases identical to TRBD2. CDR3 sequence reads: CASSASGTKYEQYF. CDR3 DNA: TGTGCCAGCAGCGCTAGCGGGACGAAATACGAGCAGTACTTC.